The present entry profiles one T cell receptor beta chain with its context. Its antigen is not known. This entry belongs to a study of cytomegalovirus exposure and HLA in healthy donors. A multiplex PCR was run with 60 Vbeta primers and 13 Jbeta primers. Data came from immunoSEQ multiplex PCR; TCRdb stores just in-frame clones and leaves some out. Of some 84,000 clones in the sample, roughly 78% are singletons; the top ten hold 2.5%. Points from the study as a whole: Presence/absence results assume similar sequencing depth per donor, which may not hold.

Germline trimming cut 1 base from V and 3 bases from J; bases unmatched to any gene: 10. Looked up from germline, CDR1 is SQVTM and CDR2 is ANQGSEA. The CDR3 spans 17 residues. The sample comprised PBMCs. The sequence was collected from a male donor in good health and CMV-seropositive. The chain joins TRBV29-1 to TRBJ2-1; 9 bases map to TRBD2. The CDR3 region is CSVEGLTASGNYNEQFF. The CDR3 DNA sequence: TGCAGCGTTGAAGGCCTTACGGCTAGCGGGAACTACAATGAGCAGTTCTTC.